This T cell receptor beta chain was sequenced during a study of T cells in Graves' hyperthyroidism and ophthalmopathy (dated by TCRdb to the late 2010s). As for the study more broadly: Peripheral blood samples were taken at initial diagnosis, before any treatment was given. For training and testing, the 95 to 100 patients in the discovery cohort were randomly divided in a 7:3 ratio. In roughly six Graves' hyperthyroidism patients, the study also compared T-cell repertoires from thyroid tissue with T-cell repertoires from blood. TCR Vbeta CDR3 sequencing of 120 to 150 peripheral blood samples (over 40 ophthalmopathy, around 80 hyperthyroidism and around 17 progressor patients) is reported in the paper. After sampling, hyperthyroidism patients received methimazole starting at 30 mg daily, and ophthalmopathy patients received high-dose intravenous methylprednisolone. To identify TCR V-J signatures that set the groups apart, the researchers used a discovery cohort of roughly 100 patients, made up of 43 with Graves' ophthalmopathy and some 55 with stable Graves' hyperthyroidism. Prospective prediction of ophthalmopathy was tested in an independent validation cohort consisting of 18 hyperthyroidism patients and approximately 16 patients who later progressed to ophthalmopathy.

This clonotype was detected ten times or more. Which antigen it targets is not known. Base qualities were left out, and no much larger clone turns up one base away. Hyperthyroidism patients were newly diagnosed, had a disease duration of under 2 months, and were aged 18 to 65 years. The study excluded patients with uncontrolled infections, other autoimmune diseases, pregnancy or lactation. Clinical symptoms, serum thyroxine and TRAb, thyroid ultrasound, and orbital computed tomography formed the basis for the diagnoses. Blood from progressor patients was drawn when they were first diagnosed with hyperthyroidism, before any ophthalmopathy symptoms appeared. PBMCs were separated from roughly 9.3 ml of fresh peripheral blood using Ficoll-Paque density gradient centrifugation. Progressor patients were defined as those initially diagnosed with Graves' hyperthyroidism in whom ophthalmopathy developed during follow-up. Total RNA was extracted using Trizol reagent, and RNA quality was assessed on an Agilent 2100 Bioanalyzer.

Overall study outcomes, separate from this receptor: Most expanded thyroid clonotypes (frequency above 0.001) were also detected in blood, a finding suggesting that blood repertoires may reflect thyroid immune responses. In cross-validation, a model built on a 13 V-J signature told ophthalmopathy apart from stable hyperthyroidism with 85% to 90% sensitivity and approximately 84% specificity, and in testing the same model reached 80%/75%. During validation, the model predicted progression to ophthalmopathy a median of roughly 7.1 months ahead of onset, with roughly 65% sensitivity and about 72% specificity. Sample size was not statistically predetermined, and blinding of investigators to group allocation was not performed.

TCR beta CDR3 regions were amplified from RNA transcripts. The TCR CDR3 was subjected to a first round of RT-PCR using the HTBI primer set and the Qiagen OneStep RT-PCR kit. The libraries were constructed in a second round of multiplex PCR and then size-selected and purified. Paired-end sequencing of the libraries was performed with 100 bp reads on an Illumina HiSeq2000. The original pipeline was this. SOAPnuke was used to process the raw data, throwing out any read that contained adapters or uncalled bases, had a mean Phred below 15, or lacked an exact constant-primer or identifier match. High-quality paired reads were merged using COPE v1.2.5, and each unique nucleotide sequence was defined as a clonotype. MiTCR v1.1 was used to align clonotypes to the IMGT TRBV, TRBD and TRBJ reference segments. The analysis included only V-J combinations with a frequency above 0.0001, which together covered 99% to 99.2% of the repertoires. A TCS score was defined as the ratio between F50 (clonal expansion) and ExV (chaos), using BLOSUM62-based TCRdist between CDR3 peptides within each V-J. Welch's t-statistics and random forest reduced just over 500 V-J features to 10 to 15, which were used in a naive Bayes classifier (R e1071). TCRdb ran its own pipeline on the public reads, namely fastp trimming at Q25 and MiXCR clone calling, and kept in-frame beta chains. Every entry covers one CDR3 protein and lists the most common genes and DNA from its rows. TCRdb, not the original authors, processed these V and J calls. Recorded for this sample are about 720,000 distinct CDR3 sequences; 15% to 20% of them occurred a single time. Together, the top ten hold approximately 16% of the sample.

Measured from the cysteine to the phenylalanine, the CDR3 is 13 residues long. The sequence is cut down to CDR3 DNA, 39 bases in frame from base 1. For CDR1 and CDR2, the germline V gene (reference sequence) lists GTSNPN and SVGIG. At the junction V is shortened by 2 bases and J by 3 bases; bases outside the gene matches: 3. The sequencing sample was made of blood. The TCR was taken from a woman aged 50 to 65 with Graves' hyperthyroidism that later progressed to Graves' ophthalmopathy. The V and J segments used are TRBV30 and TRBJ2-7; TRBD1 lines up with 8 middle nucleotides. The DNA sequence is given as TGTGCCTGGAGTAGGGACAGGAACTACGAGCAGTACTTC. The resulting protein is CAWSRDRNYEQYF. Here the CDR3 is joined to the reference TRBV30 and TRBJ2-7 genes, and the full variable domain is: SQTIHQWPATLVQPVGSPLSLECTVEGTSNPNLYWYRQAAGRGLQLLFYSVGIGQISSEVPQNLSASRPQDRQFILSSKKLLLSDSGFYLCAWSRDRNYEQYFGPGTRLTVT.